The clone carrying this TCR beta chain was seen a few times. What it recognizes is unknown. The CDR3 loop spans 11 amino acids. Germline values: CDR1 SNHLY, CDR2 FYNNEI. Trimming took off 11 bases at V and 4 bases at J, with 9 bases between the two ends. Sequenced material consisted of expressed TCRB transcripts (all of the isolated RNA was reverse transcribed). Method: immunoSEQ multiplex PCR; TCRdb's copy keeps in-frame clones and lacks some. The data contain 640,000 or so clones, 13% of them singletons. These data come from a study of beta chain features in type 1 diabetes. Central memory, naive, regulatory and stem cell-like memory CD4+ cells were sorted by CD45RO/CCR7/CD25/CD127/CD95/CD27. Populations obtained by sorting all exceeded 95% purity. Study results and caveats: Shorter templates might be favored by PCR, and equally so in patients and in controls. TCRB CDR3s from Type 1 diabetes patients were moderately but significantly shorter in all four CD4+ subsets.

This chain links TRBV2 with TRBJ1-5; D not certain. The sequenced sample consisted of naive CD4+ T cells from blood. The sequence came from a man aged 18 to 30 with type 1 diabetes. The CDR3 sequence is CAVRDNQPQHF. CDR3 nucleotides: TGTGCCGTACGGGATAATCAGCCCCAGCATTTT.